Listed here is a single T cell receptor beta chain. Per the study methods: Amplification from reference gene primers served as the basis for estimated nucleated cell counts. Clones were sequenced by immunoSEQ multiplex PCR, and TCRdb holds only the in-frame ones, with some missing. The V and J calls and clone size are taken from that table; D and trimming were inferred from the DNA. Here the sample spans about 70,000 clones, roughly 86% being singletons. This sample is drawn from a study of blood T cell repertoires in COVID-19. For the study at large: Donors in the United States, Italy and Spain gave samples during acute or convalescent COVID-19. PBMCs, B-cell-depleted T cells, or T cells were the source of the cDNA or gDNA that made up the material.

The germline V gene encodes CDR1 MNHEY and CDR2 SVGAGI. Trimming cost V 6 bases and J 4 bases; bases outside gene matches: 7. There are 15 residues in the CDR3. A Seattle source enrolled patients during active infection and followed them longitudinally. V is TRBV6-5 and J is TRBJ2-7; 12 nucleotides line up with TRBD1. The TCR sequence derives from a man in his forties with COVID-19, enrolled during active disease. The specimen was peripheral blood. The CDR3 reads CASRTGTGGSYEQYF. The DNA of the CDR3 is TGTGCCAGCAGAACCGGGACAGGGGGCTCTTACGAGCAGTACTTC.